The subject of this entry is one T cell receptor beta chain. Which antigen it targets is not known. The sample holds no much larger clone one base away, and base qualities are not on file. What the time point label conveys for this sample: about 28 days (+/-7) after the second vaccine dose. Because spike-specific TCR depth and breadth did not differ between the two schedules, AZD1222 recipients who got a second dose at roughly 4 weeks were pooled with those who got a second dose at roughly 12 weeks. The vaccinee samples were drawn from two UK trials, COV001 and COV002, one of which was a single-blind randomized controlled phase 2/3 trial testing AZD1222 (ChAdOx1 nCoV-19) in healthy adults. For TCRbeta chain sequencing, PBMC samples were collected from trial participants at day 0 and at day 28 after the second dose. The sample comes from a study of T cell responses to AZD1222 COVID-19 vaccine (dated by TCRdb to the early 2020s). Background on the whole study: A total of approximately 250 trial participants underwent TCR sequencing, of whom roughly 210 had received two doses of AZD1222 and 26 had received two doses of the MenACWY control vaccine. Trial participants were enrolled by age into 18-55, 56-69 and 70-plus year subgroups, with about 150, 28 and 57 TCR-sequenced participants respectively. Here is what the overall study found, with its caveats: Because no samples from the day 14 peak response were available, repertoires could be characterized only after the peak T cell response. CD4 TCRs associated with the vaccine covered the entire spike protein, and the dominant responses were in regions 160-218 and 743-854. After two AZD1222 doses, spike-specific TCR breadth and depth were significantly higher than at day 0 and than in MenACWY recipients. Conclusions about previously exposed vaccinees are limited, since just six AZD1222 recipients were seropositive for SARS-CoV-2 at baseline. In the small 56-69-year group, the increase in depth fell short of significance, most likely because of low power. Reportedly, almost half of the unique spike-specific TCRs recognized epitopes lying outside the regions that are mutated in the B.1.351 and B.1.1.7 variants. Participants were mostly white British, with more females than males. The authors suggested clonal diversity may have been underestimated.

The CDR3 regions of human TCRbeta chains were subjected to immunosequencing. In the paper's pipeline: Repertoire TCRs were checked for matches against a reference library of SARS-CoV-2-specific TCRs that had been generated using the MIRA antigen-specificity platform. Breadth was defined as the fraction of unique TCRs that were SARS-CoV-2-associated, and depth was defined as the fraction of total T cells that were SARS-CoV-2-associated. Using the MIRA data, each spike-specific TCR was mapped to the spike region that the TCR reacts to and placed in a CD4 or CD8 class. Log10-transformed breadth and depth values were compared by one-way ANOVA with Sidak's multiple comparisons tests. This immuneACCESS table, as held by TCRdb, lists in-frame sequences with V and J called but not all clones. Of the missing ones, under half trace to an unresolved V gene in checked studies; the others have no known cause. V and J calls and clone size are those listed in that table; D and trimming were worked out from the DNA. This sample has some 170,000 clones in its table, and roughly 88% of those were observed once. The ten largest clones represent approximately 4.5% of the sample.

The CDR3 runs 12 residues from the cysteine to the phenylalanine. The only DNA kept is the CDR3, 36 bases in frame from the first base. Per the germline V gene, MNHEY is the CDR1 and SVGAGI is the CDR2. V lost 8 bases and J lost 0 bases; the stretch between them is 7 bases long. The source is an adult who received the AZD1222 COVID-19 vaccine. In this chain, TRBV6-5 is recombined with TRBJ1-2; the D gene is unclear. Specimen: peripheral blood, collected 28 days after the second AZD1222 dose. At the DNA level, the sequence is TGTGCCAGCCAGCAAGCTAACTATGGCTACACCTTC. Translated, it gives CASQQANYGYTF.